One sample yielded the 9 T cell receptor beta chains listed below, sequenced in a study of blood T cell repertoires in COVID-19. The method was immunoSEQ multiplex PCR; TCRdb's version includes in-frame clones alone and lacks a portion of them. Of approximately 150,000 clones listed, roughly four fifths are singletons. The sequenced material came from peripheral blood. Receptors originate from a man in his sixties with active or convalescent COVID-19.

The V gene is TRBV6-5, the J gene TRBJ1-3; D is perhaps TRBD1 (6 bases). The germline CDR1 and CDR2 sequences are MNHEY and SVGAGI. CDR3 size: 13 residues. Trimming pared 9 bases from V and 2 bases from J, leaving 11 bases between. The CDR3 here is CASIQGTGNTIYF. The CDR3 region has the DNA TGTGCCAGTATACAGGGAACTGGAAACACCATATATTTT.

This chain joins TRBV4-1 and TRBJ1-2; TRBD1 aligns across 7 bases. Looked up from germline, CDR1 is MGHRA and CDR2 is YSYEKL. There are 14 residues in the CDR3. Unmatched junction bases numbered 6, after V lost 0 bases and J lost 8 bases. In DNA, the CDR3 is TGCGCCAGCAGCCAAGAAATAGGGGGCGCAGGCTACACCTTC. It translates to CASSQEIGGAGYTF.

The chain has TRBV19 and TRBJ2-2; TRBD2 agrees at 11 bases. The CDR3 has 14 residues. Germline trimming cut 5 bases from V and 7 bases from J; bases unmatched to any gene: 3. Germline V gene lookup returns CDR1 LNHDA and CDR2 SQIVND (reference sequence). The CDR3 coding sequence is TGTGCCAGTAGTTCTAGCGGGGGGTTCGGGGAGCTGTTTTTT. It yields the protein CASSSSGGFGELFF. The full variable domain, rest sourced from reference TRBV19 and TRBJ2-2, is DGGITQSPKYLFRKEGQNVTLSCEQNLNHDAMYWYRQDPGQGLRLIYYSQIVNDFQKGDIAEGYSVSREKKESFPLTVTSAQKNPTAFYLCASSSSGGFGELFFGEGSRLTVL.

The chain links TRBV9 to TRBJ1-1; D is unclear. V lost 0 bases and J 11 bases, leaving 14 bases between the germline ends. This CDR3 spans 13 amino acids. Germline-derived CDR1 and CDR2 are SGDLS and YYNGEE. Here the CDR3 reads CASSVVGGNTAFF. The CDR3 bases are TGTGCCAGCAGCGTAGTAGGCGGGAATACGGCTTTCTTT.

The V gene is TRBV6-5, the J gene TRBJ1-4; 7 bases match TRBD1. Looked up from germline, CDR1 is MNHEY and CDR2 is SVGAGI. This CDR3 is built from 12 residues. V gave up 6 bases and J gave up 14 bases; unmatched junction bases: 9. DNA of the CDR3: TGTGCCAGCAGGGATTCGGACAGGCGGCTGTTTTTT. Translation: CASRDSDRRLFF.

The chain uses TRBV12-3 or TRBV12-4 and TRBJ2-7; D is perhaps TRBD1 (6 bases). The CDR3 extends over 13 amino acids. V was pared by 3 bases and J by 7 bases, with 13 bases between. For the CDR3, the DNA is TGTGCCAGCAGTTTCCTGGACAGAAGGGAGCAGTACTTC. It codes for CASSFLDRREQYF.

The V and J genes are TRBV16 and TRBJ2-6; no firm D call. Germline V CDR1 and CDR2: KGHSY, FQNENV. With 1 base removed from V and 0 bases from J, the gap between germline ends came to 4 bases. The CDR3 spans 15 residues. Here the CDR3 DNA reads TGTGCCAGCAGCCAATTGCGCTCTGGGGCCAACGTCCTGACTTTC. Translated, it gives CASSQLRSGANVLTF. The full variable domain, with the rest looked up from reference TRBV16 and TRBJ2-6, is GEEVAQTPKHLVRGEGQKAKLYCAPIKGHSYVFWYQQVLKNEFKFLISFQNENVFDETGMPKERFSAKCLPNSPCSLEIQATKLEDSAVYFCASSQLRSGANVLTFGAGSRLTVL.

The V and J genes are TRBV5-1 and TRBJ1-2, with 10 bases aligning to TRBD1. Germline V lookup: CDR1 SGHRS, CDR2 YFSETQ. The CDR3 has 16 amino acids. After removal of 4 bases from V and 10 bases from J, the junction contained 16 bases not matched to a gene. CDR3 coding DNA: TGCGCCAGCAGCGCTCCCGGGACAGGGGCTCCCGGAACCTACACCTTC. It yields the protein CASSAPGTGAPGTYTF.

The CDR3 sequence: CASSVGQGANYGYTF. In DNA form, the CDR3 reads TGTGCCAGCAGCGTAGGACAGGGGGCTAACTATGGCTACACCTTC. This chain links TRBV9 with TRBJ1-2; 9 nucleotides align to TRBD1. The CDR3 is 15 amino acids. J was trimmed by 0 bases and V by 0 bases; bases with no gene match: 0. CDR1 and CDR2 from the germline V gene are SGDLS and YYNGEE.